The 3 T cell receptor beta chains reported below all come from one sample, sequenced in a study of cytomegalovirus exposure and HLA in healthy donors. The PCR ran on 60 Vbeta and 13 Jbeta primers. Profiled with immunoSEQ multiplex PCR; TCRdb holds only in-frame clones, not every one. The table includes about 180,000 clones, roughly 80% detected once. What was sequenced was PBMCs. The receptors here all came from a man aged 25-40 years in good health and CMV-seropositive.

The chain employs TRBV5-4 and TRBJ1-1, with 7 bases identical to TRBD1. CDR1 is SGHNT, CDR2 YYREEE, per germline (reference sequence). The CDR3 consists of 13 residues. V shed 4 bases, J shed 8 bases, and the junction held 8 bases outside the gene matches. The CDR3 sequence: CASSPDRDVEAFF. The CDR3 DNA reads TGTGCCAGCAGCCCAGACAGGGACGTCGAAGCTTTCTTT.

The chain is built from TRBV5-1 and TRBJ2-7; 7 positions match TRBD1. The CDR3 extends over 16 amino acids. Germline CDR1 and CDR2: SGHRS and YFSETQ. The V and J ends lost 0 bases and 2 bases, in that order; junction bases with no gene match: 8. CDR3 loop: CASSLGQGSRAYEQYF. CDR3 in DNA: TGCGCCAGCAGCTTGGGACAGGGCTCGAGGGCCTACGAGCAGTACTTC.

CDR3 sequence (DNA): TGTGCCAGCACCCCGAGGGCGATCTCGGCCGGGGAGCTGTTTTTT. Protein product: CASTPRAISAGELFF. The chain links TRBV6-6 to TRBJ2-2, with D perhaps matching TRBD2 (5 bases). V was cut by 7 bases and J by 6 bases, with 18 bases left in between. Per germline, CDR1 MNHNY and CDR2 SVGAGI (reference sequence). CDR3 size: 15 residues.